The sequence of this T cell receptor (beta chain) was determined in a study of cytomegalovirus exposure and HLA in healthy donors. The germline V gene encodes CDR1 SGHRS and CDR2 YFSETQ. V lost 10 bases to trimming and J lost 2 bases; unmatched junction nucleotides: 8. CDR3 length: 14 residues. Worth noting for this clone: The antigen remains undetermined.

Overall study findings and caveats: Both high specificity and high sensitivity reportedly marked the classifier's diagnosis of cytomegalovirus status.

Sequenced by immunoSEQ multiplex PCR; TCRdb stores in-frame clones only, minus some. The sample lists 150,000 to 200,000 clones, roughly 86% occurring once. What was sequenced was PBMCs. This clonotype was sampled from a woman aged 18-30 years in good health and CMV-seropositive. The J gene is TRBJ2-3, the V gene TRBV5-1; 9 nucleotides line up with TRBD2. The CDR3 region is CAGRRTSDTDTQYF. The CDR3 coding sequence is TGCGCCGGGAGGAGGACTAGCGACACAGATACGCAGTATTTT.